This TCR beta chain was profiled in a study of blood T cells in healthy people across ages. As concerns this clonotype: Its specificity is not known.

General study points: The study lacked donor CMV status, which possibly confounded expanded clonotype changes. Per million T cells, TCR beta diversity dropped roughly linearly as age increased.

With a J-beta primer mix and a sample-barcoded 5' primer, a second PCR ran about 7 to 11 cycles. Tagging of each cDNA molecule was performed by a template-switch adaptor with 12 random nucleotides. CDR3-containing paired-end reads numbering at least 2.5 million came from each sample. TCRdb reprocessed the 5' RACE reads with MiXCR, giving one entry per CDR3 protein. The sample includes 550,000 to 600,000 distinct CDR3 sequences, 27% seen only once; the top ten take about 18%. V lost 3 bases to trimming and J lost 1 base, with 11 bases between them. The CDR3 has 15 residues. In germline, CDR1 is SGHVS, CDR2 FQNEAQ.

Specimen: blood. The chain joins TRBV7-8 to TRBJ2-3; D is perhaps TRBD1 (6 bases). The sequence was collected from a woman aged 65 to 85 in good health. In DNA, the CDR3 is TGTGCCAGCAGCTTTACAGGGTACGGCACAGATACGCAGTATTTT. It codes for CASSFTGYGTDTQYF.